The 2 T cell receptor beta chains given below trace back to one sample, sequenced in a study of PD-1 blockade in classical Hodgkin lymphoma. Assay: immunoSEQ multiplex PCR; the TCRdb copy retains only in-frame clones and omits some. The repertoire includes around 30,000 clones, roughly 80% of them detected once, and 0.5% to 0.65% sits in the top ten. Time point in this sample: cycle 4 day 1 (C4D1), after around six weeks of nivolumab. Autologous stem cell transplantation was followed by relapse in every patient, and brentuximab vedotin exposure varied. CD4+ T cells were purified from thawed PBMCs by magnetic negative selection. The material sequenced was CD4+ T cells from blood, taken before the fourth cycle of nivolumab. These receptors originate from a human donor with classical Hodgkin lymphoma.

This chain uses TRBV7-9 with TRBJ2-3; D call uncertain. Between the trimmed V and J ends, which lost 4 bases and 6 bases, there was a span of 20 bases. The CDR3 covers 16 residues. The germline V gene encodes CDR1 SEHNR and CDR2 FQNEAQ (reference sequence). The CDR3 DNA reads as TGTGCCAGCAGCTCCCCCCGGAGTCCTAATCGCGATACGCAGTATTTT. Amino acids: CASSSPRSPNRDTQYF.

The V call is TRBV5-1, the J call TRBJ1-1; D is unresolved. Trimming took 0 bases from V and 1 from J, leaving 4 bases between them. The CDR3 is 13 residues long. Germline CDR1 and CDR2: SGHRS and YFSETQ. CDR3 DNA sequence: TGCGCCAGCAGCTTGGACACGAACACTGAAGCTTTCTTT. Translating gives CASSLDTNTEAFF.